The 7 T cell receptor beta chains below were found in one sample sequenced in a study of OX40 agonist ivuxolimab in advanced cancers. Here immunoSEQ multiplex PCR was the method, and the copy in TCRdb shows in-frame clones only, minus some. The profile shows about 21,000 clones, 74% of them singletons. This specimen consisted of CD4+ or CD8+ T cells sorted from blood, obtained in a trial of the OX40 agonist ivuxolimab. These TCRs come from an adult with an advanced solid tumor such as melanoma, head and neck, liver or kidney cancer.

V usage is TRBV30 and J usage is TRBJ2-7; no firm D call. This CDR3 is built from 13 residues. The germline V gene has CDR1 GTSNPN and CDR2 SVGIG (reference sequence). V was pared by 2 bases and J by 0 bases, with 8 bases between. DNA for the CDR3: TGTGCCTGGAGTTTAGACGGCTCCTACGAGCAGTACTTC. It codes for CAWSLDGSYEQYF.

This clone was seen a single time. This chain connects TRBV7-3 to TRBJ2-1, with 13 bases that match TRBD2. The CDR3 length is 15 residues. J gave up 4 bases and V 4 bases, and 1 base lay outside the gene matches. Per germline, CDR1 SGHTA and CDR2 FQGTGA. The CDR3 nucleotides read TGTGCCAGCAGCTCGGGACTAGCGGGGTACAATGAGCAGTTCTTC. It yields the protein CASSSGLAGYNEQFF.

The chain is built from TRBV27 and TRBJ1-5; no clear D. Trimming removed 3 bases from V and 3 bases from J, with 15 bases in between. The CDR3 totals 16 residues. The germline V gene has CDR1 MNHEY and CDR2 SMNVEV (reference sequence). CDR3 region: CASSFAHSSPNQPQHF. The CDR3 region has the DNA TGTGCCAGCAGTTTTGCCCATTCTAGTCCCAATCAGCCCCAGCATTTT.

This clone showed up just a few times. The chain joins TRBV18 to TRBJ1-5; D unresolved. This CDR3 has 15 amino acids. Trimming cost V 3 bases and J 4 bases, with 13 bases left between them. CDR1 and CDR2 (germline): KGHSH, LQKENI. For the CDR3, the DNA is TGTGCCAGCTCACCCCGGGAGGTATGGAATCAGCCCCAGCATTTT. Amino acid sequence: CASSPREVWNQPQHF.

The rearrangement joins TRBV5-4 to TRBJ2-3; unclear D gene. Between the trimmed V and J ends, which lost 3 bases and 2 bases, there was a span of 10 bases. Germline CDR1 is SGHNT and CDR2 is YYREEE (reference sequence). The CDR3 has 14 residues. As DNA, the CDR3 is TGTGCCAGCAGCTCTGGCTGGTCCACAGATACGCAGTATTTT. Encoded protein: CASSSGWSTDTQYF. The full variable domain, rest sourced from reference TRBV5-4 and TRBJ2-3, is ETGVTQSPTHLIKTRGQQVTLRCSSQSGHNTVSWYQQALGQGPQFIFQYYREEENGRGNFPPRFSGLQFPNYSSELNVNALELDDSALYLCASSSGWSTDTQYFGPGTRLTVL.

The CDR3 DNA reads as TGTGCCAGCAGCCAGATCCCAGACAGGACTAGCAATCAGCCCCAGCATTTT. It codes for CASSQIPDRTSNQPQHF. The chain has TRBV4-2 and TRBJ1-5; D is possibly TRBD1 (6 bases). Trimming removed 3 bases from V and 0 bases from J, with 15 bases in between. CDR3 length equals 17 residues. Germline CDR1 LGHNA, CDR2 YNFKEQ.

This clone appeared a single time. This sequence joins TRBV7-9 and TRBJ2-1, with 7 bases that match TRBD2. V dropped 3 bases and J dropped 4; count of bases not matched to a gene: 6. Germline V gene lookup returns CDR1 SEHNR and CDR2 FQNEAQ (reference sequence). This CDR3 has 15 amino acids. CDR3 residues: CASSFLREGYNEQFF. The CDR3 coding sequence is TGTGCCAGCAGCTTTCTAAGGGAGGGTTACAATGAGCAGTTCTTC. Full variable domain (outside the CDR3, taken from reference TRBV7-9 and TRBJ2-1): DTGVSQNPRHKITKRGQNVTFRCDPISEHNRLYWYRQTLGQGPEFLTYFQNEAQLEKSRLLSDRFSAERPKGSFSTLEIQRTEQGDSAMYLCASSFLREGYNEQFFGPGTRLTVL.